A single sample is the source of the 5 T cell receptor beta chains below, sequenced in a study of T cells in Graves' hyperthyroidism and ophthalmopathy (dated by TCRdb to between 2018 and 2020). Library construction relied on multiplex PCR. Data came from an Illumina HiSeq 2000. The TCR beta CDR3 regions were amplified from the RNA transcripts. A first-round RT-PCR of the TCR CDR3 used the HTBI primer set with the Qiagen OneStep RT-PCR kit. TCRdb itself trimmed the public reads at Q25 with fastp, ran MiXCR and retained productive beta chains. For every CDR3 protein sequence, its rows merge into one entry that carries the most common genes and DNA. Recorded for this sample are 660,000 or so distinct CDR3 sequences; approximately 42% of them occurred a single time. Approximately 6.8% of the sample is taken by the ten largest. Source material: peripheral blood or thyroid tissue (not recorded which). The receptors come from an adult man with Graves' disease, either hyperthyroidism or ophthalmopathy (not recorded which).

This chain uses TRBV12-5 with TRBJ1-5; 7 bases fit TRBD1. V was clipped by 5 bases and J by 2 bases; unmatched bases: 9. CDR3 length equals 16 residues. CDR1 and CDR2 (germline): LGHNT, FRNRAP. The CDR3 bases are TGTGCTAGTGGTCCCCACCGGGACAGCGGCAATCAGCCCCAGCATTTT. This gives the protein CASGPHRDSGNQPQHF.

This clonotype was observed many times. CDR3 nucleotide sequence: TGTGCCAGCAGCCCCGGACCGTATTCACCCCTCCACTTT. Its translation: CASSPGPYSPLHF. This rearrangement joins TRBV12-3 or TRBV12-4 to TRBJ1-6; no firm D call. Trimming cost V 6 bases and J 8 bases, with 11 bases left between them. The CDR3 consists of 13 residues.

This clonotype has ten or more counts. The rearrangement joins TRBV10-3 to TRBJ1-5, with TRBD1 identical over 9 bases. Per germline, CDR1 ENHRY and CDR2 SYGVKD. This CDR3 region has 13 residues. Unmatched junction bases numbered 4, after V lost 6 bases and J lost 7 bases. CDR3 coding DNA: TGTGCCATCAGGATGGGACAGGGACAGCCCCAGCATTTT. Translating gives CAIRMGQGQPQHF.

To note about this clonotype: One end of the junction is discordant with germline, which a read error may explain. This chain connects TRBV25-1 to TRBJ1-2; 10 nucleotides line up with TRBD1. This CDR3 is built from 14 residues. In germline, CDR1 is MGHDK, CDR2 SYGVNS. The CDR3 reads CASEAGTGVYGCTF. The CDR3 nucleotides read TGTGCCAGCGAAGCCGGGACAGGGGTTTATGGCTGCACCTTC.

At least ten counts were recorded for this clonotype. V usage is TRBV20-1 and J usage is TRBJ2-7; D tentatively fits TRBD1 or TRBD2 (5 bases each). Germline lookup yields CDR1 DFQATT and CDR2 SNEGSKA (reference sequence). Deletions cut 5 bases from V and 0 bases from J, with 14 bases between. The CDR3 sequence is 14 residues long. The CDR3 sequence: CSALRDLHSYEQYF. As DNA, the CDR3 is TGCAGTGCTCTCCGGGACCTACACTCCTACGAGCAGTACTTC.